This TCR beta chain was sequenced in a study of beta chain features in type 1 diabetes. Findings of the study overall: The naive, central memory and Treg TCRB repertoires of patients appeared to be more similar to one another than those of healthy donors. Type 1 diabetes patients had moderately but significantly shorter TCRB CDR3s in all four CD4+ subsets.

Investigators reverse transcribed all isolated RNA, so they sequenced expressed TCRB transcripts. Profiling relied on immunoSEQ multiplex PCR, and the TCRdb table lists in-frame clones only, not all of them. The table lists around 180,000 clones, approximately 7.8% of them singletons. CDR3 size: 14 residues. V was pared by 3 bases and J by 4 bases, with 13 bases between. Germline V gene data show CDR1 as SGHRS and CDR2 as YFSETQ. On this clone: What it binds is not known.

The source is a woman aged 40 to 50 with type 1 diabetes. Material for sequencing was central memory CD4+ T cells from blood. This sequence joins TRBV5-1 and TRBJ1-2, with D possibly TRBD1 on 5 matching bases. CDR3 in amino acids: CASSSGGRGYGYTF. The CDR3 coding sequence is TGCGCCAGCAGCTCCGGGGGACGGGGCTATGGCTACACCTTC.